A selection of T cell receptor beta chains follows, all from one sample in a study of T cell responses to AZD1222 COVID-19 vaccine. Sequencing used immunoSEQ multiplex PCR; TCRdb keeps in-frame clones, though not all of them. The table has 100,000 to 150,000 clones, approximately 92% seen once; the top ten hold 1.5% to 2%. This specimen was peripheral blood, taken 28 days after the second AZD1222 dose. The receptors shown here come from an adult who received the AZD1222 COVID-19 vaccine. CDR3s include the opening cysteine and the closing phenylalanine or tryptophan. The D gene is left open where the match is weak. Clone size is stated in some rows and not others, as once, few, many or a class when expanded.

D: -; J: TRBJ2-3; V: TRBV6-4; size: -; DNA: TGTGCCAGCAGTGGCCCCCGAACACAAGATACGCAGTATTTT; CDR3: CASSGPRTQDTQYF
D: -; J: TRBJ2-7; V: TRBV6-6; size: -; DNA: TGTGCCAGCAGGGACGTTCAGGAGCAGTACTTC; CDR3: CASRDVQEQYF
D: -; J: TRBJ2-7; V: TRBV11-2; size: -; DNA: TGTGCCAGCAGCTTAGGGACATATTCCTACGAGCAGTACTTC; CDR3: CASSLGTYSYEQYF
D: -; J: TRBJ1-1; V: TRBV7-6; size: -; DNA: TGTGCCAGCAGCCCCCCAAGTCCAGGGGAGGCTTTCTTT; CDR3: CASSPPSPGEAFF
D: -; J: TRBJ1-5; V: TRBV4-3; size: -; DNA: TGCGCCAGCAGCCTAGACAGCGGGAGTCAGCCCCAGCATTTT; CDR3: CASSLDSGSQPQHF
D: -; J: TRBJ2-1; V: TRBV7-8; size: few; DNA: TGTGCCAGCAGCTGGACCAGGGCCCAGGGGAAGAATGAGCAGTTCTTC; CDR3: CASSWTRAQGKNEQFF
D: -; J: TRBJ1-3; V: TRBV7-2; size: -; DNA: TGTGCCAGCAGCCCAAGATCGGACTTCTCGCCGCGGAACACCATATATTTT; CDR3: CASSPRSDFSPRNTIYF
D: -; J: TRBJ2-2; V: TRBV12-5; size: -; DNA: TGTGCTAGTGGTTTGGGGGACACAAACACCGGGGAGCTGTTTTTT; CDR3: CASGLGDTNTGELFF
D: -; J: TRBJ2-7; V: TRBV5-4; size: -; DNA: TGTGCCAGCAGCTTGGGTGGATTATCCTACGAGCAGTACTTC; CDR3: CASSLGGLSYEQYF
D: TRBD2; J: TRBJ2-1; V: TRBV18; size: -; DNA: TGTGCCAGCGTCGGAACTAGCGGCAACAATGAGCAGTTCTTC; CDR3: CASVGTSGNNEQFF
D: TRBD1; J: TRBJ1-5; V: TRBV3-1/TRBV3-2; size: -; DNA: TGTGCCAGCAGCAGACGACAGGGCGACAATCAGCCCCAGCATTTT; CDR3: CASSRRQGDNQPQHF
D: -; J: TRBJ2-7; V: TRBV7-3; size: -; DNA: TGTGCCAGCAGCCCGCCGGCAACAGGGTGGTCCTACGAGCAGTACTTC; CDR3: CASSPPATGWSYEQYF
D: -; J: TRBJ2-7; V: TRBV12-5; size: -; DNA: TGTGCTAGTGGTTTGGACGGGAGCTCCTACGAGCAGTACTTC; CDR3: CASGLDGSSYEQYF
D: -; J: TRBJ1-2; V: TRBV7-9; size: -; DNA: TGTGCCAGCAGCTTTCAGGGCCGCTATGGCTACACCTTC; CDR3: CASSFQGRYGYTF
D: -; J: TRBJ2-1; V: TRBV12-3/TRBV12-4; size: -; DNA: TGTGCCAGCAGTTTTACCAGATACAATGAGCAGTTCTTC; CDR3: CASSFTRYNEQFF
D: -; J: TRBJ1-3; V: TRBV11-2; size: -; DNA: TGTGCCAGCAGCACAACGGGTTACTCTGGAAACACCATATATTTT; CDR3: CASSTTGYSGNTIYF
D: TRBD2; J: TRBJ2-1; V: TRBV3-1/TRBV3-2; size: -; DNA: TGTGCCAGCAGCCCCCTAGCGGGAGAGGCCTACAATGAGCAGTTCTTC; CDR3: CASSPLAGEAYNEQFF
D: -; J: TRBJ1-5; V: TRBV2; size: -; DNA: TGTGCCAGCAGTGGGGACGGGGGGCGTCAGCCCCAGCATTTT; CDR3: CASSGDGGRQPQHF
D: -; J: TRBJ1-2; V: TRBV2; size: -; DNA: TGTGCCAGCAGTGAAAGGCTCATAACCTATGGCTACACCTTC; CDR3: CASSERLITYGYTF
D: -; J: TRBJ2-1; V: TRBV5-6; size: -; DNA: TGTGCCAGCAGCTTTATTAACAATGAGCAGTTCTTC; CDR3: CASSFINNEQFF
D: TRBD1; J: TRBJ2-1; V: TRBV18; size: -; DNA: TGTGCCAGCTCACCCCCGGGGACAGGGATAGTAAATGAGCAGTTCTTC; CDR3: CASSPPGTGIVNEQFF
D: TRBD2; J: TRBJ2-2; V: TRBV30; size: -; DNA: TGTGCCTGGAGTGTACTCAGGGCAACAGCGGGAAACACCGGGGAGCTGTTTTTT; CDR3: CAWSVLRATAGNTGELFF
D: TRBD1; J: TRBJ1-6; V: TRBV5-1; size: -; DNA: TGCGCCAGCAGGCTGGATGGGACAGGGGACAGAAATTCACCCCTCCACTTT; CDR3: CASRLDGTGDRNSPLHF
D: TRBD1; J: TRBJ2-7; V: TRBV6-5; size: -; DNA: TGTGCCAGCAGTCCGGGACAGGGGGAGGAGCAGTACTTC; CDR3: CASSPGQGEEQYF
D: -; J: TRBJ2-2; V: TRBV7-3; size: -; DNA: TGTGCCAGCAGCCCAAGCCGGGACCAAAACACCGGGGAGCTGTTTTTT; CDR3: CASSPSRDQNTGELFF
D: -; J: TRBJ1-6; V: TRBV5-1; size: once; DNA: TGCGCCAGCAGCTTGGTGACAGGCACTTATAATTCACCCCTCCACTTT; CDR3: CASSLVTGTYNSPLHF
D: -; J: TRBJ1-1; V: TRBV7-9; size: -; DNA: TGTGCCAGCAGCCTCAACACTGAAGCTTTCTTT; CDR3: CASSLNTEAFF
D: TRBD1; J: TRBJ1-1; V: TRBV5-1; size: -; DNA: TGCGCCAGCAGCACCATGACAGGGGAAGTAGCTGAAGCTTTCTTT; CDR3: CASSTMTGEVAEAFF
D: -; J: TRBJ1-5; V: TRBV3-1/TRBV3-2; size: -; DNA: TGTGCCAGCAGCCAAGATTGGTCAGGGGCGAGCCAGCCCCAGCATTTT; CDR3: CASSQDWSGASQPQHF
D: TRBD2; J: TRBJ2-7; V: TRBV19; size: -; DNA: TGTGCCAGTAGTGTGCGGGGGGCACCCTACGAGCAGTACTTC; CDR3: CASSVRGAPYEQYF
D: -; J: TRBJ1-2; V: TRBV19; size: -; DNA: TGTGCCAGTAGCCGAGACGGGCTTAACTATGGCTACACCTTC; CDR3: CASSRDGLNYGYTF
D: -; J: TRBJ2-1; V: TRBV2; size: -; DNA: TGTGCCAGCAGTCTGACGGCGCCCGCTAACAATGAGCAGTTCTTC; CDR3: CASSLTAPANNEQFF
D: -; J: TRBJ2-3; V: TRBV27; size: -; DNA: TGTGCCAGCAGTTTGCGCAGGGGTGTGCAGTATTTT; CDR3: CASSLRRGVQYF
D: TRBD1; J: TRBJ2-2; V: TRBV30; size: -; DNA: TGTGCCTGGGCCCGGGACAGGGTCAACACCGGGGAGCTGTTTTTT; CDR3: CAWARDRVNTGELFF
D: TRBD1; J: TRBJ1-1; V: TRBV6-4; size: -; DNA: TGTGCCAGCGGATTTACAGGGGGCACTGAAGCTTTCTTT; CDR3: CASGFTGGTEAFF
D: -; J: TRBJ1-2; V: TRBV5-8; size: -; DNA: TGTGCCAGCAGCTTCAATCCCTACGGGGTGAACTATGGCTACACCTTC; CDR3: CASSFNPYGVNYGYTF
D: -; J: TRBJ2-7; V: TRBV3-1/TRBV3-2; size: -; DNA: TGTGCCAGCAGCCGTAGGGGCGAGCAGTACTTC; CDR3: CASSRRGEQYF
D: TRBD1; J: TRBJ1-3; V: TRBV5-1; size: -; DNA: TGCGCCAGCAGCCTACCGACAGGGGCCGCCGGAGGCACCATATATTTT; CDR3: CASSLPTGAAGGTIYF
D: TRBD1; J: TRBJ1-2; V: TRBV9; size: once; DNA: TGTGCCAGCAGCCCAAGGACAGGGTCGAACTATGGCTACACCTTC; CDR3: CASSPRTGSNYGYTF
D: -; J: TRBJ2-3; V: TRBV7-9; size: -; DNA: TGTGCCAGCAGCTTAGAGGGTGACGCAGATACGCAGTATTTT; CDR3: CASSLEGDADTQYF
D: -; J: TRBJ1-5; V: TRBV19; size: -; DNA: TGTGCCAGTAGTATAGGACAGGTTGGGGGTCAGCCCCAGCATTTT; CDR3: CASSIGQVGGQPQHF
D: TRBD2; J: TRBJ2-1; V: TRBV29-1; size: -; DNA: TGCAGCGTTGTAGGGCGGGAGTTCTTAAATGAGCAGTTCTTC; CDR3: CSVVGREFLNEQFF
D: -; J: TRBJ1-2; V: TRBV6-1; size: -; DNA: TGTGCCAGCAGCCTGGGTCAGATTAACTATGGCTACACCTTC; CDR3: CASSLGQINYGYTF
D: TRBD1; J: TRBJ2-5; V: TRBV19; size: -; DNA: TGTGCCAGTAGTGGGACAGGAAAGGAGACCCAGTACTTC; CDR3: CASSGTGKETQYF
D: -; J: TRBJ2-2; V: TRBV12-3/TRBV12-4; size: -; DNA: TGTGCCAGCACCCTGGTGTTCGGGGAGCTGTTTTTT; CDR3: CASTLVFGELFF
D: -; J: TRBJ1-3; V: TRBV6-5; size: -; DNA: TGTGCCAGCATCAAGGTTGCTGGAAACACCATATATTTT; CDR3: CASIKVAGNTIYF
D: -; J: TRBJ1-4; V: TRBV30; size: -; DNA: TGTGCCTGGAGTGCACAGGGCGCGAATGAAAAACTGTTTTTT; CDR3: CAWSAQGANEKLFF
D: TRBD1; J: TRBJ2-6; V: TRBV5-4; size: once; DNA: TGTGCCAGCAGCCCGACAGGGTCTGGGGCCAACGTCCTGACTTTC; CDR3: CASSPTGSGANVLTF
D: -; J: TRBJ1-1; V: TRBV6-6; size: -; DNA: TGTGCCAGCAGTTACGGGTCAGGAGGAAAAACTGAAGCTTTCTTT; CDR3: CASSYGSGGKTEAFF
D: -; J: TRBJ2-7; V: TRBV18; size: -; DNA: TGTGCCAGCTCACCACCGAGGGGCGACGTCTACGAGCAGTACTTC; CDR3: CASSPPRGDVYEQYF
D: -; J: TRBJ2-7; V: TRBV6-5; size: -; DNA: TGTGCCAGCAGTTACTATCAGGGCTCCTACGAGCAGTACTTC; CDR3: CASSYYQGSYEQYF
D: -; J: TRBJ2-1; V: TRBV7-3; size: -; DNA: TGTGCCAGCAGACGAGGAGGGGGCGATGAGCAGTTCTTC; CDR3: CASRRGGGDEQFF
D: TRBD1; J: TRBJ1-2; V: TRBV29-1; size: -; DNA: TGCAGCGTTGGGACAGGGGGGTATGGCTACACCTTC; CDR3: CSVGTGGYGYTF
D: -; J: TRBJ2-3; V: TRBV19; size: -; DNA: TGTGCCAGTAGTATAGGAACTGCCAGGAAGGGCGCGCAAGATACGCAGTATTTT; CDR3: CASSIGTARKGAQDTQYF
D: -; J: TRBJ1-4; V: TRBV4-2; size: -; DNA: TGTGCCAGCAGCGTCGGACAGAGGAATGAAAAACTGTTTTTT; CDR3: CASSVGQRNEKLFF